The clone carrying this T cell receptor (beta chain) was counted a few times. What it recognizes is unknown. Template switching introduced a universal primer site, and the cDNA bore unique molecular identifiers. MiXCR, applied by TCRdb to the 5' RACE reads, yields one record per CDR3 protein. The repertoire has more than 400,000 distinct CDR3 sequences, nearly 15% of them found once; the top ten carry nearly 0.45%. Germline trimming cut 6 bases from V and 7 bases from J; bases unmatched to any gene: 9. The CDR3 extends over 14 amino acids. Germline V lookup: CDR1 DFQATT, CDR2 SNEGSKA (reference sequence). This specimen comes from a study of identical twins. General study points: Invariant T cells like MAIT and iNKT could partly confound the zero-insertion analyses. Cross-sectional statistical analysis, not tracking of the same donors, underpinned the conclusions.

These data were also reused for a study on yellow fever vaccine responses in identical twins.

Input material: CD4+ T cells sorted from blood. The chain is built from TRBV20-1 and TRBJ2-3, with 11 bases identical to TRBD2. The sequence was collected from a woman under 30 in good health. The CDR3 bases are TGCAGTGCCCCGGGACTAGCGGATTGGTATACGCAGTATTTT. This gives the protein CSAPGLADWYTQYF.